These T cell receptor beta chains were read from a single sample in a study of blood T cell repertoires in COVID-19. Repertoires were generated with immunoSEQ multiplex PCR, while TCRdb's copy carries only in-frame clones and drops some. The sample has 230,000 or so clones, about nine tenths seen once. The material sequenced was PBMCs or T cells enriched from blood (not recorded which). These receptors all stem from a woman aged 30 to 39 who had recovered from COVID-19. The CDR3 runs from the conserved cysteine through the conserved F or W. Fields, in order: V gene, CDR3 length, clone size, D gene, J gene, CDR3 DNA, CDR3 protein. The D gene is left open where the match is weak. A clone size is listed for some rows: how often the clone was seen (once, few, many), or a class if it is expanded.

TRBV11-2	14	.	.	TRBJ1-4	TGTGCCAGCAGCTCCGTGGACTTGGATGAAAAACTGTTTTTT	CASSSVDLDEKLFF
TRBV7-9	16	.	TRBD2	TRBJ2-7	TGTGCCAGCAGCTTCAATCTAGCGGGGGGGCACTACGAGCAGTACTTC	CASSFNLAGGHYEQYF
TRBV4-3	13	.	.	TRBJ1-2	TGCGCCAGCAGCCAAGACAGAACCTATGGCTACACCTTC	CASSQDRTYGYTF
TRBV7-9	16	.	.	TRBJ1-4	TGTGCCAGCAGCTTTTCAGAGGCCTCGGGTTTCGAAAAACTGTTTTTT	CASSFSEASGFEKLFF
TRBV10-3	11	.	.	TRBJ1-2	TGTGCCATCAGGAGAGAGTATGGCTACACCTTC	CAIRREYGYTF
TRBV4-3	11	.	.	TRBJ1-2	TGCGCCAACAGCGCAGGGTATGGCTACACCTTC	CANSAGYGYTF
TRBV19	15	.	TRBD2	TRBJ2-1	TGTGCCAGCCGACTAGCGGGGGGGCAATTCAATGAGCAGTTCTTC	CASRLAGGQFNEQFF
TRBV7-9	14	.	TRBD2	TRBJ2-5	TGTGCCAGCAGCTTATCTAGCGGGGAAGAGACCCAGTACTTC	CASSLSSGEETQYF
TRBV24-1	16	.	TRBD2	TRBJ2-3	TGTGCCACCAGTGATAGCAGCGGGGGGGCGGGAGATACGCAGTATTTT	CATSDSSGGAGDTQYF
TRBV6-2/TRBV6-3	15	.	.	TRBJ1-1	TGTGCCAGCAGTTACTCGAGGAGGGAGGGTGGTGAAGCTTTCTTT	CASSYSRREGGEAFF
TRBV19	14	once	.	TRBJ2-1	TGTGCCAGTAAGGATTTGGAGTTCTACAATGAGCAGTTCTTC	CASKDLEFYNEQFF
TRBV6-5	15	.	.	TRBJ2-5	TGTGCCAGCATACAACAGGGTAGCAAGTCAGAGACCCAGTACTTC	CASIQQGSKSETQYF
TRBV5-1	15	.	TRBD1	TRBJ2-5	TGCGCCAGCAGCGACGGGACAGGCCCCCAAGAGACCCAGTACTTC	CASSDGTGPQETQYF
TRBV7-3	16	.	.	TRBJ1-2	TGTGCCAGCAGCTTACGGGGAGAGACTGGGCTGAATGGCTACACCTTC	CASSLRGETGLNGYTF
TRBV27	16	once	TRBD1	TRBJ1-4	TGTGCCAGCAGTTTGGGACTACAGGGGGCTAGGGAAAAACTGTTTTTT	CASSLGLQGAREKLFF
TRBV29-1	14	.	.	TRBJ1-3	TGCAGCGTTGGGAGTGGTTCCTCTGGAAACACCATATATTTT	CSVGSGSSGNTIYF
TRBV11-1	16	.	TRBD2	TRBJ2-3	TGTGCCAGCAGCACTTGGGGGACTAGCGGCACAGATACGCAGTATTTT	CASSTWGTSGTDTQYF
TRBV5-1	17	.	.	TRBJ2-3	TGCGCCAGCAGCTTTCTACTGCCTCGTTCTAGCACAGATACGCAGTATTTT	CASSFLLPRSSTDTQYF
TRBV4-3	15	.	TRBD1	TRBJ1-2	TGCGCCAGCAGCCAAGCCGGGACAGTTAACTATGGCTACACCTTC	CASSQAGTVNYGYTF
TRBV10-2	14	once	TRBD2	TRBJ2-3	TGCGCCAGCAGTGCGGGACTAGCCACAGATACGCAGTATTTT	CASSAGLATDTQYF
TRBV29-1	11	.	.	TRBJ2-5	TGCAGCGTTGGCCGGGGGGAGACCCAGTACTTC	CSVGRGETQYF
TRBV4-2	14	.	TRBD2	TRBJ2-7	TGTGCCAGCAGCCAAGATCCGACTAGCCGGGAGCAGTACTTC	CASSQDPTSREQYF
TRBV5-4	14	.	TRBD1	TRBJ2-7	TGTGCCAGCAGCACGGGACAGGGTGCCTACGAGCAGTACTTC	CASSTGQGAYEQYF
TRBV27	15	once	.	TRBJ1-5	TGTGCCAGCAGTTTATCAATCGGGGAGCATCAGCCCCAGCATTTT	CASSLSIGEHQPQHF
TRBV11-2	16	once	.	TRBJ2-2	TGTGCCAGCAGCGCCGGGGGTGGGAGGTACACCGGGGAGCTGTTTTTT	CASSAGGGRYTGELFF
TRBV5-5	17	.	.	TRBJ1-1	TGTGCCAGCAGCTCCCATCGATCCGGGGACTGGGGCACTGAAGCTTTCTTT	CASSSHRSGDWGTEAFF
TRBV9	15	.	.	TRBJ1-3	TGTGCCAGCAGCGTAGACGAGGGAAGTGGAAACACCATATATTTT	CASSVDEGSGNTIYF
TRBV4-2	18	.	.	TRBJ1-6	TGTGCCAGCAGCCAAGAATCGCAGGGGTGGTCCTATAATTCACCCCTCCACTTT	CASSQESQGWSYNSPLHF
TRBV3-1/TRBV3-2	22	.	TRBD1	TRBJ2-2	TGTGCCAGCAGCCAAGTCTCCCGGGGACCCACCGGGACAGGGGGCCCCCACGGGGAGCTGTTTTTT	CASSQVSRGPTGTGGPHGELFF
TRBV4-3	14	.	TRBD2	TRBJ2-3	TGCGCCAGCAGCCCTGGACTAGCGACAGATACGCAGTATTTT	CASSPGLATDTQYF
TRBV27	13	.	.	TRBJ2-2	TGTGCCAGCAGTTTATTCAGTGCCGGGGAGCTGTTTTTT	CASSLFSAGELFF
TRBV9	16	.	.	TRBJ1-1	TGTGCCAGCAGCGCCGGGTTGGGGCGGCCGAACACTGAAGCTTTCTTT	CASSAGLGRPNTEAFF
TRBV7-6	16	once	TRBD1	TRBJ1-1	TGTGCCAGCAGCAACCCTAGGGGACAGGGATACACTGAAGCTTTCTTT	CASSNPRGQGYTEAFF
TRBV6-1	15	many	TRBD1	TRBJ1-5	TGTGCCAGCAGTGAAGCGATAGGGGGCGGACAGCCCCAGCATTTT	CASSEAIGGGQPQHF
TRBV3-1/TRBV3-2	15	.	.	TRBJ2-1	TGTGCCAGCAGCCATGCCGGGACTCCAAACAATGAGCAGTTCTTC	CASSHAGTPNNEQFF
TRBV28	14	.	TRBD2	TRBJ2-1	TGTGCCAGCACCTTAGCGGGGGGCTACAATGAGCAGTTCTTC	CASTLAGGYNEQFF
TRBV7-9	10	.	.	TRBJ2-2	TGTGCCTTTCGTACCGGGGAGCTGTTTTTT	CAFRTGELFF
TRBV11-2	16	.	TRBD2	TRBJ2-7	TGTGCCAGCAGCTTAGATCTGGCGGTTGGGGGGGGCGAGCAGTACTTC	CASSLDLAVGGGEQYF
TRBV7-9	15	once	TRBD1	TRBJ2-5	TGTGCCAGCAGCTTAGACAGGGGGCGTACCGAGACCCAGTACTTC	CASSLDRGRTETQYF
TRBV19	16	.	TRBD2	TRBJ2-3	TGTGCCAGTAGTATAGGGGTAGCGGGGGGCCTAAATACGCAGTATTTT	CASSIGVAGGLNTQYF
TRBV9	14	.	TRBD2	TRBJ2-3	TGTGCCAGCAGCATAAGCGGGAACACAGATACGCAGTATTTT	CASSISGNTDTQYF